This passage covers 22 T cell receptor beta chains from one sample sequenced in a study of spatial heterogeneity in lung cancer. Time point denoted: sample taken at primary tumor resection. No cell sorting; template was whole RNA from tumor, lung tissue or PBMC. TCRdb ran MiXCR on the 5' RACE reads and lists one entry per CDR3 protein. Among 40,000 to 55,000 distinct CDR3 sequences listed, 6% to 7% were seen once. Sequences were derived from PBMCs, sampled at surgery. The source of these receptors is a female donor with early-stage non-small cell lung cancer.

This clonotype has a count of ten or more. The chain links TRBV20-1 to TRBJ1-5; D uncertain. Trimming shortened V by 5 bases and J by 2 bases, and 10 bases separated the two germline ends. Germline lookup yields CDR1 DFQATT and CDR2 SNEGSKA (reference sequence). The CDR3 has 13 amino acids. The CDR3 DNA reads TGCAGTGCTTTTGGATCGCGCAATCAGCCCCAGCATTTT. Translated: CSAFGSRNQPQHF.

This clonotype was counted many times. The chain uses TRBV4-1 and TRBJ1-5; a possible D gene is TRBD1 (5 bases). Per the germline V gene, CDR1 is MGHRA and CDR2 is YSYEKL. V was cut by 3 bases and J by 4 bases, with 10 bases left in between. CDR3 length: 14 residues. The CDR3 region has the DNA TGCGCCAGCAGCCAGGACACCTCAAATCAGCCCCAGCATTTT. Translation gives CASSQDTSNQPQHF.

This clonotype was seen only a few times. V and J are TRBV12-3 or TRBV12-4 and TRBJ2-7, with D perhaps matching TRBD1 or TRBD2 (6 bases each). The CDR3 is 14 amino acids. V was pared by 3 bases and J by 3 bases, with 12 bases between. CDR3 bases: TGTGCCAGCAGTTTCACCAGGGGAGGCTACGAGCAGTACTTC. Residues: CASSFTRGGYEQYF.

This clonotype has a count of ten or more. CDR3 residues: CATSDPGRSRGELFF. The CDR3, as DNA: TGTGCCACCAGTGATCCCGGACGGAGTAGAGGGGAGCTGTTTTTT. V gene TRBV24-1 combines with J gene TRBJ2-2; D is undetermined. Trimming shortened V by 3 bases and J by 8 bases, and 15 bases separated the two germline ends. The CDR3 consists of 15 residues. Germline V lookup: CDR1 KGHDR, CDR2 SFDVKD.

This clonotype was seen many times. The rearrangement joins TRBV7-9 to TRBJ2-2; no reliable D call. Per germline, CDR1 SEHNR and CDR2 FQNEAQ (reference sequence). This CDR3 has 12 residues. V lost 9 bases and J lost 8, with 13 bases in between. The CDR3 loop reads CASALPMGELFF. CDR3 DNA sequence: TGTGCCAGTGCGCTACCCATGGGGGAGCTGTTTTTT.

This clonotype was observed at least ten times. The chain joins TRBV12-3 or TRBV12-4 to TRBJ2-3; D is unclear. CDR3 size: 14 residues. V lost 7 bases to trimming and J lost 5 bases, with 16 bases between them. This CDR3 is CASKSSLSVDTQYF. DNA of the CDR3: TGTGCCAGCAAAAGCTCCTTGAGCGTAGATACGCAGTATTTT.

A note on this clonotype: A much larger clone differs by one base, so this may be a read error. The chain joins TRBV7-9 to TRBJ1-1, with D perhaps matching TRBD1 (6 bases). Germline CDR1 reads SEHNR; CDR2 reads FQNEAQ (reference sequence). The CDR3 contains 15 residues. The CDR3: CASGLDGTKNTEAFF. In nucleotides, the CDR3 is TGTGCCAGCGGCTTAGATGGGACAAAGAACACTGAAGCTTTCTTT.

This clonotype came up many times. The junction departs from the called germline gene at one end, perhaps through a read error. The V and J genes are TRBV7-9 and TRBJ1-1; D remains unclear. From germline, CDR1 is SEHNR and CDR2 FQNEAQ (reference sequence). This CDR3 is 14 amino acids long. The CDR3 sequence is CASSLAWGNTEAFF. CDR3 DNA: TGCGCCAGCAGCTTGGCCTGGGGGAACACTGAAGCTTTCTTT.

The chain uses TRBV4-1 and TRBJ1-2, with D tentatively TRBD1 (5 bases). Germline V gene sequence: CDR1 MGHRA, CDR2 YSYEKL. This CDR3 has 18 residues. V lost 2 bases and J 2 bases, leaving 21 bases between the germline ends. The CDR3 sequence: CASSQLTGTAWTNYGYTF. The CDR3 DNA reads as TGCGCCAGCAGCCAATTGACCGGGACGGCCTGGACGAACTATGGCTACACCTTC.

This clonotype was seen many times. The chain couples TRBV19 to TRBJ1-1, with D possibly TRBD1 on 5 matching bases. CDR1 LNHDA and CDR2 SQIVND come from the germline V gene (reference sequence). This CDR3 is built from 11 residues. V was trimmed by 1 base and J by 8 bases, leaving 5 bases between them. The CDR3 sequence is CASSIGDEAFF. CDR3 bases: TGTGCCAGTAGTATAGGGGACGAAGCTTTCTTT.

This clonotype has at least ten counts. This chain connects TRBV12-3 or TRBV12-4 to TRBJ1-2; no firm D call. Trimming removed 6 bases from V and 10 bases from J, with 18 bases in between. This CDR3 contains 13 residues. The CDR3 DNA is TGTGCCAGCAGCCTCGACGACGGAAGGTACTACACCTTC. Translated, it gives CASSLDDGRYYTF.

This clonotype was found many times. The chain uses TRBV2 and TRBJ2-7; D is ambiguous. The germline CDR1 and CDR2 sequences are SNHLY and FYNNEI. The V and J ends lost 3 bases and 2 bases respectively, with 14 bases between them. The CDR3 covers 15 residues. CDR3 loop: CASSERPGQAYEQYF. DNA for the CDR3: TGTGCCAGCAGTGAGAGGCCCGGGCAGGCCTACGAGCAGTACTTC.

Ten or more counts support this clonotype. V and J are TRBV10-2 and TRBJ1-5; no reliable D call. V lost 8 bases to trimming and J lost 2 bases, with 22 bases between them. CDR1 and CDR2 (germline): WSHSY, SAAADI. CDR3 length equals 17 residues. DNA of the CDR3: TGCGCCAGCCAGGAGGAAAGAGGTTTCTTGGGCAATCAGCCCCAGCATTTT. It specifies CASQEERGFLGNQPQHF.

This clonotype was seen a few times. The CDR3 sequence is CASSSRGYTEAFF. The CDR3 DNA sequence: TGTGCCAGCAGCTCGAGAGGTTACACTGAAGCTTTCTTT. The rearrangement joins TRBV9 to TRBJ1-1; D is unclear. The germline V gene has CDR1 SGDLS and CDR2 YYNGEE. The CDR3 sequence is 13 residues long. Trimming removed 4 bases from V and 3 bases from J, with 10 bases in between.

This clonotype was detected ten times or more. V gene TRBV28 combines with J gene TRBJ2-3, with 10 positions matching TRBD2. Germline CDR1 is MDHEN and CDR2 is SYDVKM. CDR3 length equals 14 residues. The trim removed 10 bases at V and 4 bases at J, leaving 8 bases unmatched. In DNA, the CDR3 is TGTGCCACTAAAAGCGGGGGGGCAGCAGATACGCAGTATTTT. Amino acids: CATKSGGAADTQYF.

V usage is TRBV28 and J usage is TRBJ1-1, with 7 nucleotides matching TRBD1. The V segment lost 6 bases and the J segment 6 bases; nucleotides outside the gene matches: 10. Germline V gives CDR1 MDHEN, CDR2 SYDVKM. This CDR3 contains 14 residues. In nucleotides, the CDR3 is TGTGCCAGCAGCCGTCAGGGGGGGCGGTCTGAAGCTTTCTTT. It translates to CASSRQGGRSEAFF.

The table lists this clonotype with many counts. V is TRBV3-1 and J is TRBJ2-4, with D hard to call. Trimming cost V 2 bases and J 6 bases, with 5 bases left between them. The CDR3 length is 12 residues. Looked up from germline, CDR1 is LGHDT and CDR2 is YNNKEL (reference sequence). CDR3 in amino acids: CASSQSGNIQYF. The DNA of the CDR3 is TGTGCCAGCAGCCAATCCGGAAACATTCAGTACTTC.

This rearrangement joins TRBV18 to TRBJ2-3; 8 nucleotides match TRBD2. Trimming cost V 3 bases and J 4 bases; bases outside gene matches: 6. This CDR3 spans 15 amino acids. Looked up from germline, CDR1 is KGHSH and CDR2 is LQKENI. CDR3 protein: CASSPVGGEADTQYF. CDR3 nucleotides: TGTGCCAGCTCACCTGTCGGGGGGGAGGCAGATACGCAGTATTTT.

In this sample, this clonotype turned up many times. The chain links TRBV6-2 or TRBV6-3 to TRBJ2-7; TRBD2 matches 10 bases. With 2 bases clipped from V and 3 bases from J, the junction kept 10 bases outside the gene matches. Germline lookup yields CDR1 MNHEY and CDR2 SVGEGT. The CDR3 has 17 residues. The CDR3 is CASSYGVAGGRFYEQYF. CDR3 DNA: TGTGCCAGCAGTTACGGGGTAGCGGGGGGAAGATTCTACGAGCAGTACTTC.

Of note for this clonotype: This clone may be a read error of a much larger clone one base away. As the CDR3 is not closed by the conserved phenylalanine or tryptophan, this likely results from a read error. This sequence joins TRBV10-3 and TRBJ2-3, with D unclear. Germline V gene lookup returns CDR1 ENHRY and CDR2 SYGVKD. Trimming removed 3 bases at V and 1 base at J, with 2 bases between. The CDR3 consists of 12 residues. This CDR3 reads CAISDRTDTQYS. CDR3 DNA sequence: TGTGCCATCAGTGATCGCACAGATACGCAGTATTCT.

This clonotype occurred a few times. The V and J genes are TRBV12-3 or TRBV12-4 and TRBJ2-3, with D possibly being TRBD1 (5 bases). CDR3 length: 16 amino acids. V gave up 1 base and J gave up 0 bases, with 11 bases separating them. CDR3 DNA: TGTGCCAGCAGTTTAGGGTGGGGCGCTAGCACAGATACGCAGTATTTT. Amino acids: CASSLGWGASTDTQYF.

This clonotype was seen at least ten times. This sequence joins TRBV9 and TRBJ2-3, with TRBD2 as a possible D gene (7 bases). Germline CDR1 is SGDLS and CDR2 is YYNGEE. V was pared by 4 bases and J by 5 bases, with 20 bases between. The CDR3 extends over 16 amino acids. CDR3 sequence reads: CASSPGRGGGGDTQYF. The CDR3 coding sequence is TGTGCCAGCAGCCCTGGAAGGGGGGGCGGTGGAGATACGCAGTATTTT.